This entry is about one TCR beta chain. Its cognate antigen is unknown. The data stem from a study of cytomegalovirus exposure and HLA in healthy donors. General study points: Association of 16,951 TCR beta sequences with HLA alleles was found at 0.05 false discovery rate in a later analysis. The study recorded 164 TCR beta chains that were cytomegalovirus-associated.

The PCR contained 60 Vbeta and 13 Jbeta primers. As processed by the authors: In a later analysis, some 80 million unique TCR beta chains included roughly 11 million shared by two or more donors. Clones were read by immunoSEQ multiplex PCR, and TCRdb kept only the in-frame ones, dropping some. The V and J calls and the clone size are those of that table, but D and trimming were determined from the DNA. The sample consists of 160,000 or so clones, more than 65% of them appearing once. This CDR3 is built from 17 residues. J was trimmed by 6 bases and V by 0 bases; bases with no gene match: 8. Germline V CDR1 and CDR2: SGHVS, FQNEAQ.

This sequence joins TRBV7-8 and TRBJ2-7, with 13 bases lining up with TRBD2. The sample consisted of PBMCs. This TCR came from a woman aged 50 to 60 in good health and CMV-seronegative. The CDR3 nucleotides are TGTGCCAGCAGCTTAGCCTTGGCGGGACTAGCGGGGCTCGAGCAGTACTTC. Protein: CASSLALAGLAGLEQYF.